One sample yielded the 5 T cell receptor beta chains listed below, sequenced in a study of T cells after yellow fever vaccination. TCRdb reanalysed the 5' RACE reads using MiXCR and keeps one entry per CDR3 protein. The data hold 500,000 to 700,000 distinct CDR3 sequences, with approximately 21% observed a single time. The material sequenced was PBMCs, taken 15 days after the yellow fever booster vaccination. Receptors were obtained from a young man who received the YFV17D yellow fever vaccine.

This chain joins TRBV7-2 and TRBJ1-1; unclear D gene. This CDR3 is 13 amino acids long. Germline V lookup: CDR1 SGHTA, CDR2 FQGNSA. V lost 5 bases and J lost 0, with 7 bases in between. The DNA for the CDR3 is TGTGCCAGCAGCCCAGCAATGAACACTGAAGCTTTCTTT. Translating it yields CASSPAMNTEAFF.

V gene TRBV6-5 combines with J gene TRBJ2-7; 9 bases agree with TRBD2. Per the germline V gene, CDR1 is MNHEY and CDR2 is SVGAGI. This CDR3 region has 15 residues. V gave up 0 bases and J gave up 6 bases; unmatched junction bases: 6. The CDR3 loop reads CASSYSLAGRSEQYF. DNA of the CDR3: TGTGCCAGCAGTTACTCCCTAGCGGGACGGTCCGAGCAGTACTTC.

The chain recombines TRBV29-1 with TRBJ2-3; TRBD2 matches at 14 bases. V shed 6 bases and J 1 base; nucleotides not matched to a gene: 9. The germline V gene encodes CDR1 SQVTM and CDR2 ANQGSEA. CDR3 length: 17 residues. The CDR3 protein is CSVAGKGLAGGTDTQYF. The CDR3 region has the DNA TGCAGCGTCGCGGGAAAGGGACTAGCGGGAGGCACAGATACGCAGTATTTT.

This clonotype was recorded a few times. The chain uses TRBV7-2 and TRBJ2-7; the match to TRBD2 covers 10 bases. V shed 5 bases and J 4 bases; nucleotides not matched to a gene: 5. The CDR3 loop spans 14 amino acids. Germline V CDR1 and CDR2: SGHTA, FQGNSA. DNA for the CDR3: TGTGCCAGCAGCACTAGCGGGATGGTATACGAGCAGTACTTC. Its translation is CASSTSGMVYEQYF.

This chain joins TRBV10-3 and TRBJ2-5, with D tentatively TRBD1 or TRBD2 (5 bases each). Trimming took 6 bases from V and 10 from J, leaving 18 bases between them. This CDR3 region has 13 residues. Germline CDR1 reads ENHRY; CDR2 reads SYGVKD. CDR3 DNA sequence: TGTGCCATCAGCCAGACAGACCGAGAGGGCCAGTACTTC. This sequence encodes CAISQTDREGQYF.